This T cell receptor beta chain appears in the sequencing data of a study of blood T cell repertoires in COVID-19. Assay used: immunoSEQ multiplex PCR; TCRdb lists only in-frame clones, some missing. This table holds fewer than 500,000 clones, around 91% found once. This clonotype was obtained from a man aged 30 to 39 who had recovered from COVID-19. The specimen sequenced was PBMCs or T cells enriched from blood (not recorded which).

Written as DNA, the CDR3 is TGTGCCAGCAGCGCCACGGGACTGAACACCGGGGAGCTGTTTTTT. Its protein product is CASSATGLNTGELFF. This chain uses TRBV9 with TRBJ2-2; D may be TRBD2 (6 bases). Looked up from germline, CDR1 is SGDLS and CDR2 is YYNGEE. V lost 3 bases and J lost 1, with 10 bases in between. The CDR3 is 15 amino acids.